This T cell receptor beta chain was obtained from a study of T cell changes during pregnancy in multiple sclerosis. Libraries were prepared by immunoSEQ multiplex PCR; TCRdb keeps only in-frame clonotypes and omits some of them. The sample shows almost 50,000 clones, more than 85% of them seen only once. The CDR3 covers 15 residues. The V gene lost 5 bases and the J gene lost 7 bases, with 17 bases spanning the gap. Germline values: CDR1 MGHDK, CDR2 SYGVNS. The starting material was peripheral blood, obtained after pregnancy. The TCR originated in a female donor with multiple sclerosis, enrolled in a pregnancy study. The chain has TRBV25-1 and TRBJ1-4; TRBD1 might be the D (6 bases). The CDR3 sequence: CASSPVSGAREKLFF. CDR3 sequence (DNA): TGTGCCAGCAGTCCTGTGTCAGGGGCTCGTGAAAAACTGTTTTTT.